Below, 17 T cell receptor beta chains from the same sample are listed, as sequenced in a study of T cell repertoires in cytomegalovirus infection. One entry per CDR3 protein, called by TCRdb with MiXCR from the reads. This table holds 310,000 or so distinct CDR3 sequences, roughly a sixth found once. Material for sequencing was PBMCs. Every receptor here comes from a human donor in good health (CMV status not recorded). Some clones in this sample may be carry-over from other donors' samples.

The V gene is TRBV20-1, the J gene TRBJ1-4, with 8 positions matching TRBD1. From germline, CDR1 is DFQATT and CDR2 SNEGSKA (reference sequence). CDR3 length: 15 residues. V gave up 0 bases and J gave up 8 bases; unmatched junction bases: 8. The CDR3 DNA reads as TGCAGTGCTAGAGATGAAGGACAGGGCGACGAAAAACTGTTTTTT. This gives the protein CSARDEGQGDEKLFF.

CDR3 bases: TGTGCCAGCAGCTTTTCCCGAGGGGATGGCAAAAACATTCAGTACTTC. This sequence encodes CASSFSRGDGKNIQYF. The gene calls are TRBV5-5 and TRBJ2-4, with D possibly called TRBD1 or TRBD2 (5 bases each). CDR1 is SGHKS and CDR2 is YYEKEE in the germline V gene (reference sequence). This CDR3 region has 16 residues. The V gene lost 2 bases and the J gene lost 3 bases, with 15 bases spanning the gap.

The J gene is TRBJ2-1, the V gene TRBV5-1, with D perhaps TRBD1 or TRBD2 (5 bases each). CDR1 SGHRS and CDR2 YFSETQ come from the germline V gene. V was trimmed by 4 bases and J by 7 bases, leaving 15 bases between them. The CDR3 is 14 amino acids. The CDR3 region is CASSLGERTNEQFF. The CDR3 nucleotides read TGCGCCAGCAGCCTGGGGGAGAGGACTAATGAGCAGTTCTTC.

Remarks on this clonotype: Compared with germline, one end of the junction differs, possibly owing to a read error. This chain links TRBV4-3 with TRBJ1-4; unclear D gene. Germline lookup yields CDR1 LGHNA and CDR2 YSLEER. The CDR3 is made up of 15 amino acids. CDR3: CASNQVESFNEKLFF. DNA for the CDR3: TGCGCCAGCAACCAAGTCGAGTCGTTTAATGAAAAACTGTTTTTT.

The V call is TRBV19, the J call TRBJ1-5; 8 bases line up with TRBD1. The junction had 7 bases not matched to a gene; V was cut back by 0 bases and J by 6 bases. The V gene's germline CDR1 is LNHDA and CDR2 SQIVND (reference sequence). The CDR3 sequence is 16 residues long. CDR3: CASSIDLGQGSQPQHF. Written as DNA, the CDR3 is TGTGCCAGTAGTATAGACCTCGGACAGGGAAGTCAGCCCCAGCATTTT.

This clonotype was found many times. The chain employs TRBV7-2 and TRBJ1-3; no clear D. The CDR3 contains 17 residues. Trimming took 5 bases from V and 0 from J, leaving 17 bases between them. From germline, CDR1 is SGHTA and CDR2 FQGNSA. The CDR3 is CASSHPGEGSSGNTIYF. The CDR3, as DNA: TGTGCCAGCAGCCACCCTGGGGAGGGAAGCTCTGGAAACACCATATATTTT.

The chain is built from TRBV5-1 and TRBJ2-5, with a weak D call TRBD2 (6 bases). The CDR3 length is 16 residues. The germline gives CDR1 SGHRS, CDR2 YFSETQ. Deletions cut 0 bases from V and 0 bases from J, with 12 bases between. The CDR3 DNA is TGCGCCAGCAGCTTGGGTGCTAGGAGGGACCAAGAGACCCAGTACTTC. Translation: CASSLGARRDQETQYF.

This clonotype has at least ten counts. The chain combines TRBV7-2 with TRBJ2-7, with D uncertain. Deletions cut 1 base from V and 0 bases from J, with 16 bases between. CDR3 size: 17 residues. Germline CDR1 and CDR2: SGHTA and FQGNSA. CDR3 sequence reads: CASSLVPTRESSYEQYF. DNA of the CDR3: TGTGCCAGCAGCTTAGTGCCCACAAGGGAAAGCTCCTACGAGCAGTACTTC.

Only a few counts were recorded for this clonotype. The chain links TRBV5-6 to TRBJ2-7; D not certain. Trimming shortened V by 2 bases and J by 1 base, and 10 bases separated the two germline ends. The CDR3 runs 14 residues. The germline gives CDR1 SGHDT, CDR2 YYEEEE. The CDR3 bases are TGTGCCAGCAGCTTACCTGGGTTTTCCTACGAGCAGTACTTC. It translates to CASSLPGFSYEQYF.

In this sample, this clonotype turned up a few times. The CDR3: CASSYDRTGAYEQYF. The DNA for the CDR3 is TGTGCCAGCAGCTACGACCGGACAGGGGCCTACGAGCAGTACTTC. The chain couples TRBV7-9 to TRBJ2-7; 9 nucleotides align to TRBD1. The V gene's germline CDR1 is SEHNR and CDR2 FQNEAQ (reference sequence). Trimming at V came to 4 bases and at J to 2 bases, leaving 6 bases not matched to a gene. The CDR3 loop spans 15 amino acids.

This clonotype was counted a single time. Possible read error: a much larger clone is one base away. The rearrangement joins TRBV12-3 or TRBV12-4 to TRBJ2-3, with TRBD1 matching 8 bases. After removal of 6 bases from V and 0 bases from J, the junction contained 5 bases not matched to a gene. CDR3 length: 15 amino acids. The CDR3 region is CASSRQGTSTDTQYF. The CDR3 DNA reads as TGTGCCAGCAGCCGACAGGGGACGAGCACAGATACGCAGTATTTT.

CDR3 nucleotides: TGTGCCAGCAGTGAACAGGTGGGGAGGGGGGCTTTCTTT. Translation: CASSEQVGRGAFF. The chain carries TRBV2 and TRBJ1-1, with a possible D match to TRBD1 (6 bases). The germline gives CDR1 SNHLY, CDR2 FYNNEI. The germline V and J ends were trimmed by 2 bases and 11 bases, with 15 bases remaining between them. CDR3 length: 13 residues.

This clonotype was recorded at least ten times. V is TRBV4-1 and J is TRBJ1-6; D is uncertain. CDR1 and CDR2 from the germline V gene are MGHRA and YSYEKL. Between the trimmed V and J ends, which lost 5 bases and 3 bases, there was a span of 8 bases. CDR3 size: 14 residues. The CDR3 sequence is CASSGGIYNSPLHF. Written as DNA, the CDR3 is TGCGCCAGCAGCGGAGGGATCTATAATTCACCCCTCCACTTT.

This clonotype has only a few counts. This chain links TRBV2 with TRBJ2-5, with D possibly matching TRBD1 (5 bases). The V end was cut by 2 bases, the J end by 1 base, with 11 bases between. This CDR3 comprises 15 residues. Germline V lookup: CDR1 SNHLY, CDR2 FYNNEI. CDR3 residues: CASSEQGQPQETQYF. The CDR3 DNA reads TGTGCCAGCAGTGAACAGGGTCAGCCCCAAGAGACCCAGTACTTC.

This clonotype was observed at least ten times. J is TRBJ2-5 and V is TRBV11-1, with D perhaps TRBD2 (5 bases). The CDR3 extends over 15 amino acids. V gave up 5 bases and J gave up 5 bases, with 18 bases separating them. From germline, CDR1 is SGHAT and CDR2 FQDESV (reference sequence). CDR3 in amino acids: CASSPAVGRRETQYF. The CDR3 nucleotides are TGTGCCAGCAGCCCAGCGGTTGGCAGGAGGGAGACCCAGTACTTC. Combining the CDR3 with reference TRBV11-1 and TRBJ2-5 gives the whole variable domain EAEVAQSPRYKITEKSQAVAFWCDPISGHATLYWYRQILGQGPELLVQFQDESVVDDSQLPKDRFSAERLKGVDSTLKIQPAELGDSAMYLCASSPAVGRRETQYFGPGTRLLVL.

This rearrangement joins TRBV28 to TRBJ1-1; no definite D call. V was shortened by 5 bases and J by 7 bases, with 14 bases between the two germline ends. This CDR3 comprises 13 residues. Looked up from germline, CDR1 is MDHEN and CDR2 is SYDVKM. CDR3 amino acids: CASSEPSSSEAFF. CDR3 DNA sequence: TGTGCCAGCAGTGAACCAAGTAGCAGTGAAGCTTTCTTT.

The sample holds a few counts of this clonotype. The chain employs TRBV6-6 and TRBJ1-1; 8 bases map to TRBD1. The ends lost 5 bases at V and 5 bases at J; junction bases unmatched: 7. This CDR3 is 14 amino acids long. Germline-derived CDR1 and CDR2 are MNHNY and SVGAGI (reference sequence). In nucleotides, the CDR3 is TGTGCCAGCAGTCCCCGACAGGGGTTGACTGAAGCTTTCTTT. Translated: CASSPRQGLTEAFF.